This is a list of T cell receptor beta chains from one sample in a study of identical twins. TCRdb fed the 5' RACE reads into MiXCR, producing one record per CDR3 protein. Among roughly 540,000 distinct CDR3 sequences listed, around 20% were seen once. The sample also formed part of further work on T cells expressing NK-cell markers.

Sequencing was performed on CD4+ T cells sorted from blood. All receptors come from a woman aged 18-29 years in good health. The CDR3 runs from the conserved cysteine through the conserved F or W. A D gene is named only where the DNA matches it firmly. Size values are once, few and many counts, or a class for expanded clones, and some rows have none.

few,17,TRBD1,TRBJ2-5,TRBV6-1,CASSPLGTGGGRETQYF,TGTGCCAGCAGTCCCCTCGGGACAGGGGGCGGCAGGGAGACCCAGTACTTC
.,13,TRBD1,TRBJ1-5,TRBV20-1,CSAGGQGQQPQHF,TGCAGTGCGGGGGGACAGGGGCAACAGCCCCAGCATTTT
few,15,TRBD2,TRBJ2-3,TRBV6-4,CASSDSGVVADTQYF,TGTGCCAGCAGTGATAGCGGGGTAGTGGCAGATACGCAGTATTTT
.,13,TRBD2,TRBJ2-3,TRBV3-1,CASSQDGTNTQYF,TGTGCCAGCAGCCAAGACGGGACTAATACGCAGTATTTT
.,13,TRBD1,TRBJ1-1,TRBV7-8,CASSWDRESWTFF,TGTGCCAGCAGCTGGGACAGGGAAAGTTGGACTTTCTTT
.,14,.,TRBJ2-3,TRBV29-1,CSERRTSGSDTQYF,TGCAGCGAGCGAAGGACTTCCGGCTCAGATACGCAGTATTTT
.,15,TRBD2,TRBJ2-1,TRBV7-6,CASSLEAGGPREQFF,TGTGCCAGCAGCTTAGAAGCGGGGGGGCCCCGTGAGCAGTTCTTC
many,13,.,TRBJ2-7,TRBV7-8,CASSFSPSYEQYF,TGTGCCAGCAGCTTTAGCCCTTCCTACGAGCAGTACTTC
.,14,.,TRBJ2-3,TRBV6-5,CASSYSGVTDTQYF,TGTGCCAGCAGTTACTCAGGGGTAACAGATACGCAGTATTTT
.,15,.,TRBJ1-5,TRBV6-2/TRBV6-3,CASSYRGIDNQPQHF,TGTGCCAGCAGTTACAGAGGGATCGACAATCAGCCCCAGCATTTT
many,16,.,TRBJ2-2,TRBV7-9,CASSPGERSDTGELFF,TGTGCCAGCAGCCCCGGTGAAAGGTCGGACACCGGGGAGCTGTTTTTT
.,16,TRBD1,TRBJ2-1,TRBV7-3,CASSPGTGFLLSEQFF,TGTGCCAGCAGCCCGGGGACAGGATTTCTTTTGTCTGAGCAGTTCTTC
.,15,.,TRBJ1-1,TRBV19,CASRSGGAGYTEAFF,TGTGCCAGTAGGTCTGGGGGGGCTGGTTACACTGAAGCTTTCTTT
.,15,TRBD1,TRBJ2-5,TRBV5-1,CASSLAGTGVETQYF,TGCGCCAGCAGCTTGGCTGGGACAGGGGTCGAGACCCAGTACTTC
few,13,.,TRBJ2-3,TRBV11-2,CAVPPGFSDTQYF,TGTGCCGTCCCCCCCGGGTTTTCAGATACGCAGTATTTT
many,13,.,TRBJ1-6,TRBV20-1,CSARSSYNSPLHF,TGCAGTGCTAGGAGCTCCTATAATTCACCCCTCCACTTT
many,14,TRBD1,TRBJ2-7,TRBV5-1,CASSPPGQIYEQYF,TGCGCCAGCAGCCCCCCGGGACAGATCTACGAGCAGTACTTC
few,15,TRBD1,TRBJ2-1,TRBV27,CASGARQGFYNEQFF,TGTGCCAGCGGCGCGAGACAGGGTTTCTACAATGAGCAGTTCTTC
.,12,.,TRBJ1-2,TRBV29-1,CSVETENYGYTF,TGCAGCGTCGAGACTGAAAACTATGGCTACACCTTC